Given below is one T cell receptor (beta chain) in context. In germline, CDR1 is SGHTA, CDR2 FQGTGA. Trimming shortened V by 3 bases and J by 0 bases, and 11 bases separated the two germline ends. The length of the CDR3 is 16 residues. Survey-level immunoSEQ sequencing profiled the TCR beta repertoire. Clones were sequenced by immunoSEQ multiplex PCR, and TCRdb holds only the in-frame ones, with some missing. Of about 68,000 clones in the sample, 80% to 95% were seen once. The rearrangement uses TRBV7-3 and TRBJ2-2; unclear D gene. Material: PBMCs. This TCR was recovered from a man in his forties with rheumatoid arthritis. CDR3 bases: TGTGCCAGCAGCTTCCCGGGCGGACCGAACACCGGGGAGCTGTTTTTT. Its protein is CASSFPGGPNTGELFF.